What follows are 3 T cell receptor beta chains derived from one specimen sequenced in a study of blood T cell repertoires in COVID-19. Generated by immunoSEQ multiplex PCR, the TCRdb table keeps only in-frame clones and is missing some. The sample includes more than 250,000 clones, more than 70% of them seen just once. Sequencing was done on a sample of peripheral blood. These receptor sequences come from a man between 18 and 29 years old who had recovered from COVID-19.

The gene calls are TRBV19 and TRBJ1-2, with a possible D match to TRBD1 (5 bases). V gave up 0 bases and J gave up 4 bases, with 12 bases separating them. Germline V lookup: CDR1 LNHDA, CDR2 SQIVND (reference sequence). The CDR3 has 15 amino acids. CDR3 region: CASSIDRAGPYGYTF. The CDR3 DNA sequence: TGTGCCAGTAGTATAGATCGAGCGGGACCCTATGGCTACACCTTC.

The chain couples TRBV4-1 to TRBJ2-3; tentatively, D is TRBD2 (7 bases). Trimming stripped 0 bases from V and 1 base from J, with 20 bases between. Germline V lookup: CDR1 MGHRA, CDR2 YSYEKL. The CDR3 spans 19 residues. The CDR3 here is CASSQDPNREGTGTDTQYF. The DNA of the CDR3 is TGCGCCAGCAGCCAAGATCCAAACAGGGAGGGCACCGGCACAGATACGCAGTATTTT.

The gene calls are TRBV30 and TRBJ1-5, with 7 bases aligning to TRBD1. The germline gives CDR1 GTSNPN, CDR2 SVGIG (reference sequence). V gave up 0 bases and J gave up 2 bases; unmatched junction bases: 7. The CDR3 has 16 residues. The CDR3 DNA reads TGTGCCTGGAGTGTAAAAGAGGGGGCCGGCAATCAGCCCCAGCATTTT. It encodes CAWSVKEGAGNQPQHF.